This T cell receptor (beta chain) is drawn from a study of immune characterization of retroperitoneal liposarcoma. The CDR3 length is 13 residues. Trimming removed 5 bases at V and 10 bases at J, with 12 bases between. Germline values: CDR1 SGHDN, CDR2 FVKESK. From the PCR reads, TCRdb called clonotypes with MiXCR, one entry per CDR3 protein. The repertoire holds about 2,600 distinct CDR3 sequences, with nearly 45% as singletons. The rearrangement links TRBV14 to TRBJ1-6; D gene unclear. Sequenced sample: tumor tissue. The sequence was obtained from a male donor with retroperitoneal liposarcoma. The CDR3 DNA follows: TGTGCCAGCAGCTACTCGTCAGGCTCACCCCTCCACTTT. This codes for CASSYSSGSPLHF. The full variable domain, its missing parts supplied by reference TRBV14 and TRBJ1-6, is EAGVTQFPSHSVIEKGQTVTLRCDPISGHDNLYWYRRVMGKEIKFLLHFVKESKQDESGMPNNRFLAERTGGTYSTLKVQPAELEDSGVYFCASSYSSGSPLHFGNGTRLTVT.